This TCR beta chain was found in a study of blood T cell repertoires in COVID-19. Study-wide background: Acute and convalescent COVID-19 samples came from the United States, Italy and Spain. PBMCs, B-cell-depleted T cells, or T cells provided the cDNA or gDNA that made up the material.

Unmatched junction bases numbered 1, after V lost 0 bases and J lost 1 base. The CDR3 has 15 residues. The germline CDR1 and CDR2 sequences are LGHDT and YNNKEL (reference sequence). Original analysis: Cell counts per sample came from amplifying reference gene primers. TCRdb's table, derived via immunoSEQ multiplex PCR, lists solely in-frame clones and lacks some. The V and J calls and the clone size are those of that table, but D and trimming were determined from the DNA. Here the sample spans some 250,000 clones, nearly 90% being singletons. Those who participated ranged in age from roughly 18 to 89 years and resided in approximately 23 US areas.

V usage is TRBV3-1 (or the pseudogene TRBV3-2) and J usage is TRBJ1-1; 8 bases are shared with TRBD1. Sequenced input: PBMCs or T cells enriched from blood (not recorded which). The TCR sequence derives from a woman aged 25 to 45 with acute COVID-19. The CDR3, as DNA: TGTGCCAGCAGCCAAGAGGACAGGGCGAACACTGAAGCTTTCTTT. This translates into CASSQEDRANTEAFF.